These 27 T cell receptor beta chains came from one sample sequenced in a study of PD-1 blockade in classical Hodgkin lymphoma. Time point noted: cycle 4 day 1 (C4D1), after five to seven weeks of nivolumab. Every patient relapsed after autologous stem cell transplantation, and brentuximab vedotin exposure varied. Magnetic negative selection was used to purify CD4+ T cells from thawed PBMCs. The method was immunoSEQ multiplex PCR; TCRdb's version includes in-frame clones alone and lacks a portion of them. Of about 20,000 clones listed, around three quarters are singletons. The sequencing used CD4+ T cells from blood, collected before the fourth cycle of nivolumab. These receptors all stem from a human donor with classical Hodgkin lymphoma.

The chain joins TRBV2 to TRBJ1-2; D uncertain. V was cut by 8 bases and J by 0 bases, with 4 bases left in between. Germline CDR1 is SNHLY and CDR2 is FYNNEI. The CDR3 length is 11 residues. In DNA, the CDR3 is TGTGCCAGCGCCGCTAACTATGGCTACACCTTC. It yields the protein CASAANYGYTF.

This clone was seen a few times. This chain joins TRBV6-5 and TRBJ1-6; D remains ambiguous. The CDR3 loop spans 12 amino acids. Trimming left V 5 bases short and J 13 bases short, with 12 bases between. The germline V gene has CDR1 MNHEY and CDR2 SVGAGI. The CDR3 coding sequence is TGTGCCAGCAGTCCTGCGGAGGGTCCCCTCCACTTT. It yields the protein CASSPAEGPLHF.

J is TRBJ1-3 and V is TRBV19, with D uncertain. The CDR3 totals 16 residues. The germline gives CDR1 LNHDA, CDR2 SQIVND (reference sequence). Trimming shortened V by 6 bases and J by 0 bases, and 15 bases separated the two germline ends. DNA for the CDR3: TGTGCCAGTAGAACCCGGGAACGGGCCTCTGGAAACACCATATATTTT. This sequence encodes CASRTRERASGNTIYF.

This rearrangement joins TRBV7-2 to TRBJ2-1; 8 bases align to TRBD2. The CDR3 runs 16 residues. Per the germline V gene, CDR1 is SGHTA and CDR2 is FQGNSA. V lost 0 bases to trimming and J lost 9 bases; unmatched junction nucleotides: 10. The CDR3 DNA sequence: TGTGCCAGCAGCTTAGCAAGGGGGGGACTAGTCGGTGAGCAGTTCTTC. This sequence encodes CASSLARGGLVGEQFF.

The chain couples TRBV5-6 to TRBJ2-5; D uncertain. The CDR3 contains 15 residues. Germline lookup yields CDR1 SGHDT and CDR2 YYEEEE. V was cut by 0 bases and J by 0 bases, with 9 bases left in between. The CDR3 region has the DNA TGTGCCAGCAGCTTGGGCCCGAGGTACCAAGAGACCCAGTACTTC. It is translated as CASSLGPRYQETQYF.

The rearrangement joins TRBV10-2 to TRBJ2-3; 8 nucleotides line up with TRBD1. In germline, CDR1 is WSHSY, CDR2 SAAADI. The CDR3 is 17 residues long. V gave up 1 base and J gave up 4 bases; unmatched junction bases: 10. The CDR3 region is CASSEWGSGQGPDTQYF. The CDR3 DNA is TGCGCCAGCAGTGAGTGGGGTTCTGGACAGGGCCCAGATACGCAGTATTTT.

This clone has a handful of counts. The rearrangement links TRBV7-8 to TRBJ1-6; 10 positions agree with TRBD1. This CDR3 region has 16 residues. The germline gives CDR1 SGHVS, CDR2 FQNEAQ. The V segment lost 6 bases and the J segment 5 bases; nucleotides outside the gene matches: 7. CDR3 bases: TGTGCCAGCAGAAAACGGACAGGGGGGGATAATTCACCCCTCCACTTT. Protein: CASRKRTGGDNSPLHF.

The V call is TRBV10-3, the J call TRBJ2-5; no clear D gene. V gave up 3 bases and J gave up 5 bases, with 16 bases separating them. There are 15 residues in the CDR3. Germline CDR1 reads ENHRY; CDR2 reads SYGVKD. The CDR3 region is CAISERVGSRETQYF. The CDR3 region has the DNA TGTGCCATCAGTGAAAGAGTAGGGTCCAGGGAGACCCAGTACTTC.

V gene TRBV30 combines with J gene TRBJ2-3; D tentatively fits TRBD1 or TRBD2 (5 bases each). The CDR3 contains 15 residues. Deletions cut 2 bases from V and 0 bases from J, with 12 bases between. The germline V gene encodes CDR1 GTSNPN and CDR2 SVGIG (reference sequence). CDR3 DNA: TGTGCCTGGAGTTCGGGCCGGGACAGCACAGATACGCAGTATTTT. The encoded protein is CAWSSGRDSTDTQYF.

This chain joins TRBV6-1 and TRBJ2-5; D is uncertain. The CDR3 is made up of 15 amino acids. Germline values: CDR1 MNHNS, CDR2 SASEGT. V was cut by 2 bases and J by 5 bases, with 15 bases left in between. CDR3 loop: CASSEMVGLRETQYF. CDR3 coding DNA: TGTGCCAGCAGTGAAATGGTGGGCTTAAGGGAGACCCAGTACTTC.

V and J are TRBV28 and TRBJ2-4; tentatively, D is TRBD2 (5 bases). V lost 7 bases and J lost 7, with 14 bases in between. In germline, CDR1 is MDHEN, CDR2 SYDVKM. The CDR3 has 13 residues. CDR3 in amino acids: CASTSGESNIQYF. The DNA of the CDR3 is TGTGCCAGCACCTCCGGGGAGTCTAACATTCAGTACTTC.

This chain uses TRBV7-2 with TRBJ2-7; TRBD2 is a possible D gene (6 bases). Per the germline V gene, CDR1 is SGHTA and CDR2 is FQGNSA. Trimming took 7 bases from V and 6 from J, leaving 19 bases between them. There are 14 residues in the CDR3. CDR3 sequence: CASNRDGGGAEQYF. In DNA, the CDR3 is TGTGCCAGCAATAGGGACGGGGGAGGCGCCGAGCAGTACTTC.

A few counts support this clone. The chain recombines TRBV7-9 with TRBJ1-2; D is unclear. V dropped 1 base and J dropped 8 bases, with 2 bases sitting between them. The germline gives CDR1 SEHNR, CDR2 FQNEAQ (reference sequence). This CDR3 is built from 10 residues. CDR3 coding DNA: TGTGCCAGCAGCTTAGAAGGCTACACCTTC. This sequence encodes CASSLEGYTF. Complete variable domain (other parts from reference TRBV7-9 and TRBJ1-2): DTGVSQNPRHKITKRGQNVTFRCDPISEHNRLYWYRQTLGQGPEFLTYFQNEAQLEKSRLLSDRFSAERPKGSFSTLEIQRTEQGDSAMYLCASSLEGYTFGSGTRLTVV.

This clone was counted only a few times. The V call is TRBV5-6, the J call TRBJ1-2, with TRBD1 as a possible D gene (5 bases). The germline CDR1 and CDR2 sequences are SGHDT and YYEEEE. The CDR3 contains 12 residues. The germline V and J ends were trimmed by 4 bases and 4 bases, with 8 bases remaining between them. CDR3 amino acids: CASSTDSYGYTF. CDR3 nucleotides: TGTGCCAGCAGCACTGACAGCTATGGCTACACCTTC.

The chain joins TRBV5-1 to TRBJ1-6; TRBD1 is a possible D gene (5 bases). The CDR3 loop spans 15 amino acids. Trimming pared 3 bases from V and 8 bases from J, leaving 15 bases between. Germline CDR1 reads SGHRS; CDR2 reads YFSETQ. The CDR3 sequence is CASSSFRADYSPLHF. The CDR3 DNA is TGCGCCAGCAGCTCGTTCAGGGCCGACTATTCACCCCTCCACTTT. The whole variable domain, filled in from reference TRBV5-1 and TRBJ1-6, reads KAGVTQTPRYLIKTRGQQVTLSCSPISGHRSVSWYQQTPGQGLQFLFEYFSETQRNKGNFPGRFSGRQFSNSRSEMNVSTLELGDSALYLCASSSFRADYSPLHFGNGTRLTVT.

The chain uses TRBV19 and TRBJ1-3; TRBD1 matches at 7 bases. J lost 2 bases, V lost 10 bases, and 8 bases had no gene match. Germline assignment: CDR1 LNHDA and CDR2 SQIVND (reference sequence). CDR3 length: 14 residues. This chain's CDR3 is CATRQGSTGNTIYF. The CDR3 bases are TGTGCCACCCGACAGGGATCTACTGGAAACACCATATATTTT.

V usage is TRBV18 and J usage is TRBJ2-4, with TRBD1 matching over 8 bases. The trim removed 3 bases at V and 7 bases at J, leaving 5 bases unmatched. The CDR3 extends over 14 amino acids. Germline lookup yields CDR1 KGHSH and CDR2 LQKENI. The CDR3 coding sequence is TGTGCCAGCTCACCGCAGGGGGCGACGAACATTCAGTACTTC. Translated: CASSPQGATNIQYF.

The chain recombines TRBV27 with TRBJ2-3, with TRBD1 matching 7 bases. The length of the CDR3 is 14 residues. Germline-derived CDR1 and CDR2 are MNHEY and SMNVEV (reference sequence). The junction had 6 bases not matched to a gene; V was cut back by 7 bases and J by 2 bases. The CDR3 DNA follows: TGTGCCAGCAATAGACAGGGTTTCACAGATACGCAGTATTTT. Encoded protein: CASNRQGFTDTQYF.

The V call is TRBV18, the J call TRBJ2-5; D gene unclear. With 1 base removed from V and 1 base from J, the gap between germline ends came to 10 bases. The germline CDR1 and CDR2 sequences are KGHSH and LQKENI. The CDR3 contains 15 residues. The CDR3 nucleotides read TGTGCCAGCTCACCACGTGTCGGTATCCAAGAGACCCAGTACTTC. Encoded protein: CASSPRVGIQETQYF. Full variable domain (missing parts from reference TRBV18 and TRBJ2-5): NAGVMQNPRHLVRRRGQEARLRCSPMKGHSHVYWYRQLPEEGLKFMVYLQKENIIDESGMPKERFSAEFPKEGPSILRIQQVVRGDSAAYFCASSPRVGIQETQYFGPGTRLLVL.

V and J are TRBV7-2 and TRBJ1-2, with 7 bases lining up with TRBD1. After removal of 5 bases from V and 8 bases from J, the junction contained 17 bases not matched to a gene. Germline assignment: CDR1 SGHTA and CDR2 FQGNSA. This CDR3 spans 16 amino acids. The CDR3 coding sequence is TGTGCCAGCAGCGCAGTACGCCTACAGGGGATCCGGGGCTACACCTTC. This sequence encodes CASSAVRLQGIRGYTF. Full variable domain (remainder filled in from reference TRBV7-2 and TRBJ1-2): GAGVSQSPSNKVTEKGKDVELRCDPISGHTALYWYRQSLGQGLEFLIYFQGNSAPDKSGLPSDRFSAERTGGSVSTLTIQRTQQEDSAVYLCASSAVRLQGIRGYTFGSGTRLTVV.

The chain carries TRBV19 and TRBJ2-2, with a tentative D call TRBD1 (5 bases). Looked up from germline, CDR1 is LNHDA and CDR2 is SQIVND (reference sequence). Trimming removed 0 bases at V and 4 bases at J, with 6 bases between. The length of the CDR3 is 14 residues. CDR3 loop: CASSIDRVTGELFF. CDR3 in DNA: TGTGCCAGTAGTATAGACAGGGTCACCGGGGAGCTGTTTTTT.

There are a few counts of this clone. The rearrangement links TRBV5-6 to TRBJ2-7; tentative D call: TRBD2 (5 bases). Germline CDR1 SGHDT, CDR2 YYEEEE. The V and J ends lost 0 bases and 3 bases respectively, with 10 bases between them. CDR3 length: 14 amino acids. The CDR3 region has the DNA TGTGCCAGCAGCTTGGCGGACTGGGGCTACGAGCAGTACTTC. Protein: CASSLADWGYEQYF.

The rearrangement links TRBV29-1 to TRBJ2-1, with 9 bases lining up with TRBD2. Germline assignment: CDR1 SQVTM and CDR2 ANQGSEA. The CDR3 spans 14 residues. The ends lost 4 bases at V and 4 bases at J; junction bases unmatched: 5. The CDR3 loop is CSVAGSGGYNEQFF. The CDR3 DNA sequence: TGCAGCGTTGCGGGTAGCGGGGGATACAATGAGCAGTTCTTC.

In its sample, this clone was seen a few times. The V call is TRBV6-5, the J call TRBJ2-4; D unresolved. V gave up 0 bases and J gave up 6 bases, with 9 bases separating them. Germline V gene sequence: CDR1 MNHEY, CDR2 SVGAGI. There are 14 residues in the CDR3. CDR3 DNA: TGTGCCAGCAGTTACTCAGGTTTTGGAAACATTCAGTACTTC. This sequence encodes CASSYSGFGNIQYF.

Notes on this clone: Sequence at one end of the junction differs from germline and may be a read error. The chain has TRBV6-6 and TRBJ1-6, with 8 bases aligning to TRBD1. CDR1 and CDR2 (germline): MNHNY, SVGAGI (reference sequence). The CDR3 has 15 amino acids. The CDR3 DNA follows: TGTGCCATCAGTGAGTCGTACAGGGGGGGATCACCCCTCCACTTT. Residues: CAISESYRGGSPLHF.

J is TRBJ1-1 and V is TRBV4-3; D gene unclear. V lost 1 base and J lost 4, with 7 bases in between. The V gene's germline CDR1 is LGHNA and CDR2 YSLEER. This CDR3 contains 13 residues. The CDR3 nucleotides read TGCGCCAGCAGCCAAGGACGGATCACTGAAGCTTTCTTT. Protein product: CASSQGRITEAFF.

This CDR3 is CASSQRDRLAGYEQYF. The CDR3 nucleotides read TGCGCCAGCAGCCAAAGGGACAGGCTGGCTGGCTACGAGCAGTACTTC. The V gene is TRBV4-3, the J gene TRBJ2-7; 8 bases map to TRBD1. CDR1 is LGHNA and CDR2 is YSLEER in the germline V gene. This CDR3 is built from 16 residues. The ends lost 2 bases at V and 3 bases at J; junction bases unmatched: 9.